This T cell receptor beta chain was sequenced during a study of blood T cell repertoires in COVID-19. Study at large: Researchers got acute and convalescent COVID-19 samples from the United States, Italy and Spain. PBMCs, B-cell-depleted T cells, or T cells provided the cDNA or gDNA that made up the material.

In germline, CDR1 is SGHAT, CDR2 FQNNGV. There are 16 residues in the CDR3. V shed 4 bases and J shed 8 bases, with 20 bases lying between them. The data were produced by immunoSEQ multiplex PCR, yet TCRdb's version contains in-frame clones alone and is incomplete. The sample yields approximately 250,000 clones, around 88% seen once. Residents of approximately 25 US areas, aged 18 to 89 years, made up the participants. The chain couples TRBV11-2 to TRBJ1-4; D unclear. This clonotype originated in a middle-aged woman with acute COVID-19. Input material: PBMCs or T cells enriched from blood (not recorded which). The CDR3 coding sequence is TGTGCCAGCAGCTCCCTGAGAGGGAGGATAGGAGAAAAACTGTTTTTT. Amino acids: CASSSLRGRIGEKLFF.